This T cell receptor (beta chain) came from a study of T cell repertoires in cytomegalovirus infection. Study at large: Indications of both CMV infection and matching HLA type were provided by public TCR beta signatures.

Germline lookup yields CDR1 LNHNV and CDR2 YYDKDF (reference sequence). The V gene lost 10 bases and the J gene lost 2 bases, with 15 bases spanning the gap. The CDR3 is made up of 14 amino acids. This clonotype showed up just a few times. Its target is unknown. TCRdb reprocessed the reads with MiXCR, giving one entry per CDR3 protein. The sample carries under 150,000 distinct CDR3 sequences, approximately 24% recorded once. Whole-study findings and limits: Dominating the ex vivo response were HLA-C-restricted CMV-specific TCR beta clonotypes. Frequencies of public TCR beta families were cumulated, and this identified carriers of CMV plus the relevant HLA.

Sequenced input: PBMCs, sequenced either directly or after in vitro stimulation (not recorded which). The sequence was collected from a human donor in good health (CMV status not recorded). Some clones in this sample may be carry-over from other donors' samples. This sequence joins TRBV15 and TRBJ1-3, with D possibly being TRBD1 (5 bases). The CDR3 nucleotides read TGTGCCAGCGGTCCGGGGGGAGCTGGAAACACCATATATTTT. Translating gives CASGPGGAGNTIYF.